These 15 T cell receptor beta chains were sequenced from one sample in a study of spatial heterogeneity in lung cancer. TCRdb itself ran the 5' RACE reads through MiXCR, one entry per CDR3 protein. The sample includes about 26,000 distinct CDR3 sequences, about 5.6% of them seen just once. Time point meaning: blood at routine non-recurrence follow-up after resection. Without sorting, whole RNA was sequenced from tumor, nontumor lung or frozen PBMC. The sequenced sample was PBMCs, obtained at follow-up. The receptors originated from a male donor with early-stage non-small cell lung cancer.

This clonotype was seen at least ten times. The genes are TRBV6-2 or TRBV6-3 and TRBJ1-1; no clear D. CDR1 is MNHEY and CDR2 is SVGEGT in the germline V gene. Trimming took off 6 bases at V and 10 bases at J, with 12 bases between the two ends. The CDR3 spans 11 residues. The CDR3 bases are TGTGCCAGCAGAGACATTCAGAGAGCTTTCTTT. This encodes CASRDIQRAFF.

The V call is TRBV11-1, the J call TRBJ1-5; a possible D gene is TRBD1 (5 bases). CDR1 is SGHAT, CDR2 FQDESV, per germline (reference sequence). The CDR3 contains 14 residues. V was shortened by 6 bases and J by 3 bases, with 12 bases between the two germline ends. CDR3 loop: CASSRGGNNQPQHF. CDR3 coding DNA: TGTGCCAGCAGTAGGGGAGGGAACAATCAGCCCCAGCATTTT. The variable domain in full, with the rest retrieved from reference TRBV11-1 and TRBJ1-5, is EAEVAQSPRYKITEKSQAVAFWCDPISGHATLYWYRQILGQGPELLVQFQDESVVDDSQLPKDRFSAERLKGVDSTLKIQPAELGDSAMYLCASSRGGNNQPQHFGDGTRLSIL.

This clonotype has a count of ten or more. V is TRBV2 and J is TRBJ2-1; D ambiguous. The germline V gene has CDR1 SNHLY and CDR2 FYNNEI. This CDR3 has 12 amino acids. With 7 bases removed from V and 4 bases from J, the gap between germline ends came to 8 bases. The CDR3 protein is CASMALYNEQFF. Here the CDR3 DNA reads TGTGCCAGCATGGCACTTTACAATGAGCAGTTCTTC.

The chain is built from TRBV4-3 and TRBJ2-6; possibly TRBD1 for D (5 bases). Germline V gene sequence: CDR1 LGHNA, CDR2 YSLEER. V lost 0 bases and J 0 bases, leaving 12 bases between the germline ends. The CDR3 contains 18 residues. The DNA for the CDR3 is TGCGCCAGCAGCCAAGATCTTACAGGCGGCTCTGGGGCCAACGTCCTGACTTTC. Translating gives CASSQDLTGGSGANVLTF.

This chain uses TRBV7-8 with TRBJ2-3; D possibly corresponds to TRBD1 (6 bases). The CDR3 extends over 15 amino acids. V was clipped by 0 bases and J by 6 bases, with 13 bases between them. CDR1 is SGHVS, CDR2 FQNEAQ, per germline. The CDR3 protein is CASSLAGAAIDTQYF. CDR3 DNA: TGTGCCAGCAGCTTAGCGGGGGCTGCCATTGATACGCAGTATTTT. Together with reference TRBV7-8 and TRBJ2-3, the CDR3 gives the full variable domain: GAGVSQSPRYKVAKRGQDVALRCDPISGHVSLFWYQQALGQGPEFLTYFQNEAQLDKSGLPSDRFFAERPEGSVSTLKIQRTQQEDSAVYLCASSLAGAAIDTQYFGPGTRLTVL.

In its sample, this clonotype was seen many times. This chain connects TRBV18 to TRBJ2-3, with D uncertain. Trimming took 3 bases from V and 2 from J, leaving 3 bases between them. This CDR3 spans 12 amino acids. Germline V gene data show CDR1 as KGHSH and CDR2 as LQKENI. The CDR3 bases are TGTGCCAGCTCACCTTCCACAGATACGCAGTATTTT. Its translation is CASSPSTDTQYF.

This clonotype was observed a few times. The genes are TRBV6-2 or TRBV6-3 and TRBJ2-1; 9 nucleotides match TRBD2. Germline V CDR1 and CDR2: MNHEY, SVGEGT. The CDR3 runs 17 residues. The V segment lost 6 bases and the J segment 2 bases; nucleotides outside the gene matches: 11. In DNA form, the CDR3 reads TGTGCCAGCAGGCAACGGGCTAGCGGGAAGACCTACAATGAGCAGTTCTTC. This encodes CASRQRASGKTYNEQFF.

Only a few counts were recorded for this clonotype. This chain connects TRBV6-5 to TRBJ1-4; D uncertain. Trimming cost V 5 bases and J 4 bases, with 14 bases left between them. There are 15 residues in the CDR3. Germline V gene sequence: CDR1 MNHEY, CDR2 SVGAGI. Written as DNA, the CDR3 is TGTGCCAGCAGTACGGGGAGACGACATAATGAAAAACTGTTTTTT. This translates into CASSTGRRHNEKLFF.

The table lists this clonotype with a count of one. Written as DNA, the CDR3 is TGTGCCAGCAGTAGGACCCGGGACTACGAGCAGTACGTC. Residues: CASSRTRDYEQYV. The chain couples TRBV7-8 to TRBJ2-7; possible D gene TRBD2, 5 bases. CDR1 is SGHVS, CDR2 FQNEAQ, per germline. The CDR3 consists of 13 residues. The ends were cut back, 6 bases at V and 3 bases at J, with 12 bases in the middle.

At least ten counts were recorded for this clonotype. The genes are TRBV7-9 and TRBJ2-7; 7 bases match TRBD1. This CDR3 has 17 residues. CDR1 is SEHNR, CDR2 FQNEAQ, per germline (reference sequence). J gave up 3 bases and V 5 bases, and 16 bases lay outside the gene matches. CDR3: CASSPNLFQGVFYEQYV. The DNA for the CDR3 is TGTGCCAGCAGCCCGAATCTTTTCCAGGGGGTATTCTACGAGCAGTACGTC.

This clonotype was picked up many times. The V gene is TRBV7-2, the J gene TRBJ2-7; a weak D match, TRBD1 (6 bases). There are 14 residues in the CDR3. V was clipped by 3 bases and J by 3 bases, with 12 bases between them. In germline, CDR1 is SGHTA, CDR2 FQGNSA. This CDR3 reads CASSFRDTNYEQYF. The DNA of the CDR3 is TGTGCCAGCAGCTTTAGGGACACAAACTACGAGCAGTACTTC.

A few counts support this clonotype. The V gene is TRBV11-2, the J gene TRBJ2-2; 8 positions agree with TRBD1. V was pared by 6 bases and J by 0 bases, with 6 bases of the junction left unmatched. The CDR3 has 16 amino acids. Germline lookup yields CDR1 SGHAT and CDR2 FQNNGV. In nucleotides, the CDR3 is TGTGCCAGCAGTAACAGGGGGGACGCGAACACCGGGGAGCTGTTTTTT. Translating gives CASSNRGDANTGELFF. Full variable domain (missing parts from reference TRBV11-2 and TRBJ2-2): EAGVAQSPRYKIIEKRQSVAFWCNPISGHATLYWYQQILGQGPKLLIQFQNNGVVDDSQLPKDRFSAERLKGVDSTLKIQPAKLEDSAVYLCASSNRGDANTGELFFGEGSRLTVL.

The rearrangement joins TRBV24-1 to TRBJ2-3; D gene uncertain. From germline, CDR1 is KGHDR and CDR2 SFDVKD. The CDR3 is 12 amino acids. V was cut by 5 bases and J by 6 bases, with 8 bases left in between. The CDR3, as DNA: TGTGCCACCAGTGGCTCTTCCGATACGCAGTATTTT. The encoded protein is CATSGSSDTQYF.

This clonotype has ten or more counts. V is TRBV18 and J is TRBJ2-7, with a weak D call TRBD1 (5 bases). Trimming left V 2 bases short and J 0 bases short, with 14 bases between. The germline CDR1 and CDR2 sequences are KGHSH and LQKENI. The CDR3 totals 16 residues. The CDR3 region has the DNA TGTGCCAGCTCACCAACTACAGGCAGAAGCTCCTACGAGCAGTACTTC. It yields the protein CASSPTTGRSSYEQYF.

The V and J genes are TRBV6-5 and TRBJ1-6; D may be TRBD1 (5 bases). The germline V gene has CDR1 MNHEY and CDR2 SVGAGI. The CDR3 spans 13 residues. Deletions cut 6 bases from V and 7 bases from J, with 10 bases between. The CDR3 nucleotides are TGTGCCAGCAGACCCCGGGACAATTCACCCCTCCACTTT. Protein: CASRPRDNSPLHF.